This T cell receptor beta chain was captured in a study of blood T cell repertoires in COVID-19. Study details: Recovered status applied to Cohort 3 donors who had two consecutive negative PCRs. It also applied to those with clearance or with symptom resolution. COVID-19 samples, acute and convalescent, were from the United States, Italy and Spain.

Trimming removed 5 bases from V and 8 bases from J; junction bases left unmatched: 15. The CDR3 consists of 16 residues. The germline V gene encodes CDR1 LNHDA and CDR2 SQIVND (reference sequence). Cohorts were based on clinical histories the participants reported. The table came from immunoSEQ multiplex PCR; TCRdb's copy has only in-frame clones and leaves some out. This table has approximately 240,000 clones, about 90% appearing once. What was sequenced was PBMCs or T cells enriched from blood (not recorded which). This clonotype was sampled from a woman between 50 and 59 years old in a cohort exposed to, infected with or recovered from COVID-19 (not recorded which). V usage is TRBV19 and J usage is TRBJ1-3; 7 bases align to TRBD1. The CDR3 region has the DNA TGTGCCAGTAGTCCCCGGACAGGCCGTCGTAGTGACACCATATATTTT. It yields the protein CASSPRTGRRSDTIYF.